This T cell receptor beta chain was captured by sequencing in a study of early T cells in non-severe SARS-CoV-2 infection. V lost 7 bases, J lost 9 bases, and 9 bases stayed unmatched. The CDR3 totals 14 residues. Per the germline V gene, CDR1 is SGHRS and CDR2 is YFSETQ. This clonotype was recorded at least ten times. TCRdb re-analysed the 5' RACE reads in MiXCR, keeping a single row per CDR3 protein. This sample has about 55,000 distinct CDR3 sequences, with around 6.6% found just once. Sequencing was performed on whole blood, taken at baseline. The chain couples TRBV5-1 to TRBJ2-1; 11 positions match TRBD2. This TCR came from an adult who was a healthcare worker with PCR-confirmed SARS-CoV-2 infection or an uninfected control (not recorded which). The DNA of the CDR3 is TGCGCCAGCGCCCTGACTAGCGGGGATGGTGAGCAGTTCTTC. It codes for CASALTSGDGEQFF.